The 9 T cell receptor beta chains in this list originate from one sample, sequenced in a study of T cells in Graves' hyperthyroidism and ophthalmopathy. Researchers took RNA transcripts and amplified the TCR beta CDR3 regions from them. Researchers ran a first-round RT-PCR on the TCR CDR3 using the HTBI primer set. TCRdb processed the multiplex PCR reads anew with MiXCR; each CDR3 protein has one entry. Of roughly 420,000 distinct CDR3 sequences in the sample, around a sixth were seen once. Sample: blood. The receptor set was obtained from a woman in her late teens or twenties with Graves' hyperthyroidism.

This clonotype has only one observation. V gene TRBV9 combines with J gene TRBJ2-7, with TRBD2 identical over 14 bases. V was clipped by 3 bases and J by 4 bases; unmatched bases: 9. The CDR3 runs to 17 residues. Germline assignment: CDR1 SGDLS and CDR2 YYNGEE. The CDR3, as DNA: TGTGCCAGCAGCGCTAAACCGGGACTAGCGGGAGTTTACGAGCAGTACTTC. Its translation: CASSAKPGLAGVYEQYF. Full variable domain (missing parts from reference TRBV9 and TRBJ2-7): DSGVTQTPKHLITATGQRVTLRCSPRSGDLSVYWYQQSLDQGLQFLIQYYNGEERAKGNILERFSAQQFPDLHSELNLSSLELGDSALYFCASSAKPGLAGVYEQYFGPGTRLTVT.

In its sample, this clonotype was seen many times. This chain links TRBV12-3 or TRBV12-4 with TRBJ1-3; D possibly corresponds to TRBD1 (5 bases). Trimming left V 3 bases short and J 2 bases short, with 14 bases between. The CDR3 runs 16 residues. The CDR3 DNA reads TGTGCCAGCAGTTTGATGGGGCCGCGGGCTGGAAACACCATATATTTT. This encodes CASSLMGPRAGNTIYF.

In this sample, this clonotype turned up many times. The chain couples TRBV20-1 to TRBJ1-1, with D perhaps matching TRBD1 (5 bases). Germline loops: CDR1 DFQATT, CDR2 SNEGSKA (reference sequence). The CDR3 covers 16 residues. V was shortened by 0 bases and J by 2 bases, with 16 bases between the two germline ends. Written as DNA, the CDR3 is TGCAGTGCTAGAGATGCCCGTGGGACGGCTAACACTGAAGCTTTCTTT. Translating gives CSARDARGTANTEAFF.

This clonotype was seen ten or more times. J is TRBJ1-6 and V is TRBV6-1, with 7 bases that match TRBD1. This CDR3 region has 14 residues. With 5 bases clipped from V and 10 bases from J, the junction kept 8 bases outside the gene matches. Per the germline V gene, CDR1 is MNHNS and CDR2 is SASEGT. CDR3 region: CASSPETGVSPLHF. The CDR3 DNA sequence: TGTGCCAGCAGTCCAGAAACAGGGGTCTCACCCCTCCACTTT.

This rearrangement joins TRBV20-1 to TRBJ2-5; D remains unclear. Germline values: CDR1 DFQATT, CDR2 SNEGSKA (reference sequence). The germline V and J ends were trimmed by 3 bases and 3 bases, with 8 bases remaining between them. There are 12 residues in the CDR3. CDR3 DNA sequence: TGCAGTGCTAGTCACATAGAAGAGACCCAGTACTTC. This gives the protein CSASHIEETQYF.

This clonotype was counted between two and nine times. The CDR3 bases are TGCAGTGCTACCCCTCGCCCGCGAACAGATACGCAGTATTTT. Amino acid sequence: CSATPRPRTDTQYF. The chain recombines TRBV20-1 with TRBJ2-3; D is ambiguous. Germline V gene data show CDR1 as DFQATT and CDR2 as SNEGSKA (reference sequence). The V end was cut by 4 bases, the J end by 3 bases, with 14 bases between. The CDR3 is 14 residues long.

Comment on this clonotype: A much bigger clone sits one base away, suggesting this may be a read error. The chain links TRBV20-1 to TRBJ2-1; D is perhaps TRBD2 (6 bases). Germline assignment: CDR1 DFQATT and CDR2 SNEGSKA (reference sequence). The CDR3 is 14 amino acids. The CDR3 here is CSAGDSSSYNGQFF. CDR3 bases: TGCAGTGCGGGGGACTCCAGCTCCTACAATGGGCAGTTCTTC.

This clonotype was seen only a few times. The V call is TRBV11-2, the J call TRBJ2-5; D is possibly TRBD2 (5 bases). Germline CDR1 and CDR2: SGHAT and FQNNGV. Deletions cut 3 bases from V and 5 bases from J, with 7 bases between. The CDR3 loop spans 12 amino acids. The CDR3 spells CASSFRGETQYF. CDR3 sequence (DNA): TGTGCCAGCAGCTTCCGCGGGGAGACCCAGTACTTC.

The table lists this clonotype with many counts. The chain couples TRBV20-1 to TRBJ2-7; TRBD2 matches at 14 bases. CDR1 is DFQATT, CDR2 SNEGSKA, per germline (reference sequence). V was pared by 4 bases and J by 4 bases, with 9 bases of the junction left unmatched. The CDR3 has 16 residues. CDR3 sequence (DNA): TGCAGTGCTAAGACTAGCGGGAGGGGTCTTAGGTACGAGCAGTACTTC. It codes for CSAKTSGRGLRYEQYF.